This T cell receptor (beta chain) was sequenced in a study of cytomegalovirus exposure and HLA in healthy donors. Study details: Sequencing of 150 million to 200 million T cells in an earlier analysis found roughly 120 million unique TCR beta sequences.

As regards this clone: As yet, its antigen is unknown.

Germline V gene lookup returns CDR1 MGHRA and CDR2 YSYEKL. The CDR3 contains 17 residues. V shed 1 base, J shed 3 bases, and the junction held 8 bases outside the gene matches. Study-wide results and limits: A cluster of highly shared sequence variants was likely a sequencing artifact. Segments of the TCR beta V type were, in most cases, productive about 90% or about 30% of the time in an earlier analysis. Under in vitro conditions, a few CMV-associated chains were confirmed as specific for CMV antigens.

Primers included in the PCR were 60 Vbeta and 13 Jbeta primers. The assay was immunoSEQ multiplex PCR, and TCRdb's table has in-frame clones only and misses some. Among 120,000 to 150,000 clones listed, 76% were seen once. This chain uses TRBV4-1 with TRBJ2-1; the match to TRBD2 covers 8 bases. Sequenced: PBMCs. The clonotype was recovered from a woman between 40 and 50 years old in good health and CMV-seronegative. CDR3 loop: CASSQVRSSGGYNEQFF. The CDR3 nucleotides read TGCGCCAGCAGCCAAGTCCGCTCAAGCGGGGGCTACAATGAGCAGTTCTTC.